The TCR beta chain under discussion was sequenced for a study of vaccination effects on CD4 cells after COVID-19. Overall study findings and caveats: Marked contraction was observed in infection-induced and vaccine-induced clones late after vaccination.

The ViraFEST assay expanded antigen-specific CD4+ T cells with viral peptide pools before sequencing. Culture proceeded for more than 8 days, and CD4+ T cells were then isolated. This person caught SARS-CoV-2 sometime from March to December 2020, and PCR testing confirmed the infection. The cohort was immunized with two doses of either the BNT162b2 or mRNA-1273 vaccine. It was with 10 IU/ml IL-2 and approximately 10 ug/ml peptides that around 1.9 million PBMC per well were cultured. Comments on this clone: Its antigen is not known.

Profiled with immunoSEQ multiplex PCR; TCRdb holds only in-frame clones, not every one. The data contain 11,000 to 15,000 clones, 60% to 85% of them singletons. There are 14 residues in the CDR3. V lost 7 bases and J lost 4, with 13 bases in between. Germline CDR1 and CDR2: LGHDT and YNNKEL (reference sequence). The chain has TRBV3-1 (or the pseudogene TRBV3-2) and TRBJ2-2; unclear D gene. The material was CD4+ T cells from PBMCs cultured with SARS-CoV-2 spike peptides, obtained after COVID-19 vaccination. This TCR came from a human donor who had a prior SARS-CoV-2 infection. The DNA of the CDR3 is TGTGCCAGCACCCCACTCCCCAGCACCGGGGAGCTGTTTTTT. Translated: CASTPLPSTGELFF.